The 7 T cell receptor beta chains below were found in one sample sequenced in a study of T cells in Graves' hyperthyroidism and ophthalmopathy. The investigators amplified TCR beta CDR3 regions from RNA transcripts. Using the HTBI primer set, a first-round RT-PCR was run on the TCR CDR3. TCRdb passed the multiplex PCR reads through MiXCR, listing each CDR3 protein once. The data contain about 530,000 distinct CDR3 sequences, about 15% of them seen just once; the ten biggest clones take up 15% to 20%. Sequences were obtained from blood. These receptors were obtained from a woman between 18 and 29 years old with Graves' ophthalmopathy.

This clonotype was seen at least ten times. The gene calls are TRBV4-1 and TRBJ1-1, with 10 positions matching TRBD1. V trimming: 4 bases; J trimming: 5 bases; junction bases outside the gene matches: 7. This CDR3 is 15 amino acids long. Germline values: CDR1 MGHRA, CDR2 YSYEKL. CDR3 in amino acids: CASSRVTGGSTEAFF. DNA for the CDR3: TGCGCCAGCAGCCGAGTGACAGGGGGCTCTACTGAAGCTTTCTTT.

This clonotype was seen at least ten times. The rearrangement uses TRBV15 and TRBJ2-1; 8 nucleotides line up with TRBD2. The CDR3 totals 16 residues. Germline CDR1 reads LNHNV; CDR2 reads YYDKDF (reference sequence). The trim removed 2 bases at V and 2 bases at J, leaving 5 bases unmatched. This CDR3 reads CATSRSREGAYNEQFF. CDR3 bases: TGTGCCACCAGCAGATCACGGGAGGGGGCCTACAATGAGCAGTTCTTC.

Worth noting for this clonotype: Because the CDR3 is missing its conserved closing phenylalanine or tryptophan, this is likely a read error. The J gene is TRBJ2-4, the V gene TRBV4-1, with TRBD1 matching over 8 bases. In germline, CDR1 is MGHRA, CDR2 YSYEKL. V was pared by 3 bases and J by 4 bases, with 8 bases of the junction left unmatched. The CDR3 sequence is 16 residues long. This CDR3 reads CASSHVDQGAKNIQYL. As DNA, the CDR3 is TGCGCCAGCAGCCACGTCGACCAGGGGGCAAAAAACATTCAGTACCTC.

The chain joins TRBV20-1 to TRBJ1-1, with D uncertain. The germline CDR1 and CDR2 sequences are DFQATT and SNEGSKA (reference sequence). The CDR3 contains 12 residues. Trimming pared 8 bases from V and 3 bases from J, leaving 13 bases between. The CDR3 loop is CSSRSGYTEAFF. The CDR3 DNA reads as TGCAGTTCAAGATCGGGGTACACTGAAGCTTTCTTT.

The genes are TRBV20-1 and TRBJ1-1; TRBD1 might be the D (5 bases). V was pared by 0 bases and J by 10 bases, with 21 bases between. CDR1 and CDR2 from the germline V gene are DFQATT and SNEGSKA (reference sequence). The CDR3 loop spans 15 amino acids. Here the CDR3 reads CSARDPFWTTEVAFF. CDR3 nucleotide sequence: TGCAGTGCTAGAGATCCTTTCTGGACAACCGAGGTAGCTTTCTTT.

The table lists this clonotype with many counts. The chain's CDR3 is CAWNEPGTGNEQYF. DNA of the CDR3: TGTGCCTGGAACGAACCCGGGACAGGGAATGAGCAGTACTTC. V usage is TRBV30 and J usage is TRBJ2-1; 9 positions match TRBD1. Near its end, the DNA agrees better with TRBJ2-7, so the J call may be wrong. Germline V lookup: CDR1 GTSNPN, CDR2 SVGIG (reference sequence). The CDR3 extends over 14 amino acids.

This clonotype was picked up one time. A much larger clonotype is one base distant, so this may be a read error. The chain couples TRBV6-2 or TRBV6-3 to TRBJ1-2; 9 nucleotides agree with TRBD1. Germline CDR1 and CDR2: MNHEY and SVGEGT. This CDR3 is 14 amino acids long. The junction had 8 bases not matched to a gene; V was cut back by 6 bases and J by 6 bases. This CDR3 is CASRYGQGRDGYTF. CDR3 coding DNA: TGTGCCAGCAGGTACGGACAGGGGCGAGATGGCTACACCTTC.